The 22 T cell receptor beta chains below all came from one sample that was sequenced in a study of a mutant IDH1 vaccine in newly diagnosed glioma. Here immunoSEQ multiplex PCR was the method, and the copy in TCRdb shows in-frame clones only, minus some. The top ten clones hold 1.8% of a sample with 49,000 or so clones, 78% of them seen once. Time point reported: week 5, during vaccination. Each dose of the vaccine consisted of 300 ug of mutant IDH1 20-mer peptide, with topical imiquimod. The antigens for these receptors are not known. Sequences were derived from PBMCs, sampled from a glioma patient whose treatment included an IDH1 peptide vaccine. Receptor source: a woman in her thirties or forties with glioma.

V gene TRBV5-1 combines with J gene TRBJ1-4; D might be TRBD1 (5 bases). Germline values: CDR1 SGHRS, CDR2 YFSETQ. Trimming cost V 3 bases and J 4 bases, with 10 bases left between them. This CDR3 region has 14 residues. CDR3 in DNA: TGCGCCAGCAGCTCCCGGGGGGTTAATGAAAAACTGTTTTTT. Its protein product is CASSSRGVNEKLFF. Full variable domain (missing parts from reference TRBV5-1 and TRBJ1-4): KAGVTQTPRYLIKTRGQQVTLSCSPISGHRSVSWYQQTPGQGLQFLFEYFSETQRNKGNFPGRFSGRQFSNSRSEMNVSTLELGDSALYLCASSSRGVNEKLFFGSGTQLSVL.

The chain carries TRBV11-2 and TRBJ2-6; D gene ambiguous. V was pared by 2 bases and J by 1 base, with 3 bases between. CDR3 length equals 14 residues. Germline values: CDR1 SGHAT, CDR2 FQNNGV. CDR3 in amino acids: CASSLISGANVLTF. The DNA for the CDR3 is TGTGCCAGCAGCTTAATATCTGGGGCCAACGTCCTGACTTTC.

In DNA, the CDR3 is TGTGCCAGCAGCGTAGGCCCCGGGACTAGCGTTGGCACAGATACGCAGTATTTT. It is translated as CASSVGPGTSVGTDTQYF. The chain couples TRBV9 to TRBJ2-3; 10 bases fit TRBD2. V was clipped by 0 bases and J by 1 base; unmatched bases: 8. The CDR3 has 18 amino acids. Germline CDR1 SGDLS, CDR2 YYNGEE.

V gene TRBV9 combines with J gene TRBJ2-3, with D unclear. Germline CDR1 SGDLS, CDR2 YYNGEE. The CDR3 loop spans 11 amino acids. Trimming took 3 bases from V and 5 from J, leaving 4 bases between them. The CDR3 nucleotides are TGTGCCAGCAGCGCCAGAGATACGCAGTATTTT. Encoded protein: CASSARDTQYF. The whole variable domain, remainder taken from reference TRBV9 and TRBJ2-3, is DSGVTQTPKHLITATGQRVTLRCSPRSGDLSVYWYQQSLDQGLQFLIQYYNGEERAKGNILERFSAQQFPDLHSELNLSSLELGDSALYFCASSARDTQYFGPGTRLTVL.

J is TRBJ1-6 and V is TRBV9; D uncertain. This CDR3 comprises 13 residues. Germline-derived CDR1 and CDR2 are SGDLS and YYNGEE. Trimming left V 1 base short and J 7 bases short, with 6 bases between. This chain's CDR3 is CASSVSQNSPLHF. The DNA of the CDR3 is TGTGCCAGCAGCGTATCCCAGAATTCACCCCTCCACTTT. Supplemented by reference TRBV9 and TRBJ1-6, the full variable domain reads DSGVTQTPKHLITATGQRVTLRCSPRSGDLSVYWYQQSLDQGLQFLIQYYNGEERAKGNILERFSAQQFPDLHSELNLSSLELGDSALYFCASSVSQNSPLHFGNGTRLTVT.

The chain combines TRBV5-1 with TRBJ2-1; TRBD1 might be the D (7 bases). V lost 8 bases to trimming and J lost 4 bases, with 16 bases between them. The CDR3 sequence is 14 residues long. Per the germline V gene, CDR1 is SGHRS and CDR2 is YFSETQ. The CDR3 loop is CASRRQGGYNEQFF. CDR3 sequence (DNA): TGCGCCAGTCGTAGACAGGGAGGTTACAATGAGCAGTTCTTC.

V and J are TRBV5-1 and TRBJ2-6; 8 bases fit TRBD1. This CDR3 region has 18 residues. J gave up 0 bases and V 4 bases, and 9 bases lay outside the gene matches. Per the germline V gene, CDR1 is SGHRS and CDR2 is YFSETQ. CDR3 sequence reads: CASSKGQAPFSGANVLTF. The DNA for the CDR3 is TGCGCCAGCAGCAAGGGACAGGCACCGTTCTCTGGGGCCAACGTCCTGACTTTC. The full variable domain, with the rest looked up from reference TRBV5-1 and TRBJ2-6, is KAGVTQTPRYLIKTRGQQVTLSCSPISGHRSVSWYQQTPGQGLQFLFEYFSETQRNKGNFPGRFSGRQFSNSRSEMNVSTLELGDSALYLCASSKGQAPFSGANVLTFGAGSRLTVL.

This chain connects TRBV18 to TRBJ1-2, with no clear D. Trimming shortened V by 2 bases and J by 2 bases, and 12 bases separated the two germline ends. The CDR3 loop spans 15 amino acids. Germline CDR1 KGHSH, CDR2 LQKENI. CDR3 coding DNA: TGTGCCAGCTCACCAGTAGGTAGCGCGAACTATGGCTACACCTTC. This sequence encodes CASSPVGSANYGYTF.

V usage is TRBV5-1 and J usage is TRBJ2-5; the D gene is possibly TRBD2 (6 bases). Per the germline V gene, CDR1 is SGHRS and CDR2 is YFSETQ. The CDR3 is 17 residues long. The V gene lost 4 bases and the J gene lost 6 bases, with 25 bases spanning the gap. The CDR3 is CASSPRLGGPAGQTQYF. CDR3 nucleotides: TGCGCCAGCAGCCCTAGGCTCGGAGGGCCCGCAGGGCAGACCCAGTACTTC.

The rearrangement links TRBV5-1 to TRBJ2-3; 8 positions match TRBD2. CDR1 and CDR2 (germline): SGHRS, YFSETQ. This CDR3 is 18 amino acids long. Germline trimming cut 4 bases from V and 0 bases from J; bases unmatched to any gene: 13. The CDR3, as DNA: TGCGCCAGCAGCCCCTGGTTAGCGGGGTCGACTAGCACAGATACGCAGTATTTT. Amino acids: CASSPWLAGSTSTDTQYF.

V gene TRBV6-5 combines with J gene TRBJ2-7, with D maybe TRBD1 (5 bases). This CDR3 spans 13 amino acids. Germline assignment: CDR1 MNHEY and CDR2 SVGAGI. Trimming stripped 6 bases from V and 1 base from J, with 10 bases between. The CDR3 here is CASRSTASYEQYF. In DNA form, the CDR3 reads TGTGCCAGCAGATCGACAGCGTCCTACGAGCAGTACTTC.

The J gene is TRBJ1-1, the V gene TRBV5-1; weak D call: TRBD1 (5 bases). V lost 4 bases to trimming and J lost 5 bases, with 21 bases between them. CDR3 length: 16 residues. The germline V gene encodes CDR1 SGHRS and CDR2 YFSETQ. CDR3 loop: CASSPRPPTGRTEAFF. The CDR3 nucleotides read TGCGCCAGCAGCCCACGGCCACCGACGGGGCGGACTGAAGCTTTCTTT.

The sample holds one count of this clone. The chain uses TRBV2 and TRBJ2-7; the D is unclear. The CDR3 runs 13 residues. Germline CDR1 is SNHLY and CDR2 is FYNNEI. V shed 4 bases and J shed 6 bases, with 13 bases lying between them. The DNA of the CDR3 is TGTGCCAGCAGTGTTTGGGTGCAGCGCGAGCAGTACTTC. Translating gives CASSVWVQREQYF.

The chain couples TRBV27 to TRBJ1-2; a weak D match, TRBD1 (5 bases). V was shortened by 4 bases and J by 5 bases, with 20 bases between the two germline ends. The CDR3 is 16 residues long. Germline loops: CDR1 MNHEY, CDR2 SMNVEV (reference sequence). CDR3 region: CASSSEARSGAYGYTF. The DNA of the CDR3 is TGTGCCAGCAGTTCCGAAGCCCGGAGCGGGGCTTATGGCTACACCTTC.

This chain joins TRBV2 and TRBJ1-2, with 8 bases fitting TRBD1. This CDR3 spans 14 amino acids. V trimming: 3 bases; J trimming: 4 bases; junction bases outside the gene matches: 4. CDR1 is SNHLY, CDR2 FYNNEI, per germline. CDR3 sequence: CASSDQGATYGYTF. The CDR3 nucleotides are TGTGCCAGCAGTGATCAGGGGGCGACCTATGGCTACACCTTC.

The chain recombines TRBV6-5 with TRBJ2-7; 8 nucleotides match TRBD2. This CDR3 comprises 15 residues. Per germline, CDR1 MNHEY and CDR2 SVGAGI. V was pared by 7 bases and J by 3 bases, with 11 bases of the junction left unmatched. CDR3 in DNA: TGTGCCAGCATTCCCACGGCGGGGGGAGACTACGAGCAGTACTTC. Its translation: CASIPTAGGDYEQYF.

This chain joins TRBV4-3 and TRBJ1-4; no firm D call. This CDR3 is 14 amino acids long. Germline loops: CDR1 LGHNA, CDR2 YSLEER. The V gene lost 0 bases and the J gene lost 7 bases, with 9 bases spanning the gap. The CDR3 sequence: CASSQDGVTEKLFF. The CDR3 coding sequence is TGCGCCAGCAGCCAAGATGGCGTGACTGAAAAACTGTTTTTT.

V usage is TRBV18 and J usage is TRBJ1-2; no clear D. In germline, CDR1 is KGHSH, CDR2 LQKENI. The length of the CDR3 is 12 residues. Trimming cost V 0 bases and J 8 bases, with 7 bases left between them. CDR3: CASSPPPGGYTF. The CDR3 coding sequence is TGTGCCAGCTCACCACCCCCGGGGGGCTACACCTTC.

This sequence joins TRBV7-9 and TRBJ2-2; D is possibly TRBD1 (6 bases). This CDR3 spans 15 amino acids. Germline V lookup: CDR1 SEHNR, CDR2 FQNEAQ (reference sequence). Trimming removed 4 bases at V and 1 base at J, with 10 bases between. CDR3 bases: TGTGCCAGCAGCTCCAAGACAGGGAACACCGGGGAGCTGTTTTTT. Protein: CASSSKTGNTGELFF.

The chain carries TRBV27 and TRBJ2-7; D may correspond to TRBD1 or TRBD2 (6 bases each). Trimming removed 5 bases from V and 7 bases from J, with 18 bases in between. The CDR3 runs to 14 residues. The germline CDR1 and CDR2 sequences are MNHEY and SMNVEV (reference sequence). In nucleotides, the CDR3 is TGTGCCAGCAGTCCACCGGGGGCGCCCGTGGAGCAGTACTTC. Its protein is CASSPPGAPVEQYF.

The CDR3 nucleotides read TGTGCCAGCAGCGCGTCCACCGGGGAGCTGTTTTTT. It specifies CASSASTGELFF. The rearrangement uses TRBV9 and TRBJ2-2; no reliable D call. The germline CDR1 and CDR2 sequences are SGDLS and YYNGEE. This CDR3 has 12 amino acids. Trimming left V 3 bases short and J 4 bases short, with 4 bases between.

J is TRBJ2-7 and V is TRBV7-3, with D maybe TRBD2 (6 bases). The germline V gene encodes CDR1 SGHTA and CDR2 FQGTGA. This CDR3 comprises 15 residues. V was clipped by 1 base and J by 0 bases, with 10 bases between them. The CDR3 DNA follows: TGTGCCAGCAGCTTAAGGCCAGCGGGCTCCTACGAGCAGTACTTC. Its translation is CASSLRPAGSYEQYF.